This TCR beta chain was captured in a study of blood T cells in healthy people across ages. CDR3 length: 13 residues. V lost 0 bases, J lost 5 bases, and 5 bases lay in between. Germline V gene lookup returns CDR1 MNHNS and CDR2 SASEGT. Findings and limits, study-wide: When set beside aged donors, long-lived donors presented more naive CD4+ cells and higher diversity. A strong correlation was found between TCR beta diversity and the percentage of naive T cells.

Next came a second PCR, run for about 7 to 12 cycles, which used a sample-barcoded 5' primer along with a J-beta primer mix. TCRdb independently ran MiXCR on the 5' RACE reads; one entry per CDR3 protein. The sample carries roughly 700,000 distinct CDR3 sequences, about half recorded once. The sample holds many counts of this clonotype. The target antigen is unknown. The specimen sequenced was blood. The TCR was taken from a woman between 55 and 75 years old in good health. The V call is TRBV6-1, the J call TRBJ1-5; D is ambiguous. The CDR3 loop reads CASSEARDQPQHF. In nucleotides, the CDR3 is TGTGCCAGCAGTGAAGCGAGGGATCAGCCCCAGCATTTT.